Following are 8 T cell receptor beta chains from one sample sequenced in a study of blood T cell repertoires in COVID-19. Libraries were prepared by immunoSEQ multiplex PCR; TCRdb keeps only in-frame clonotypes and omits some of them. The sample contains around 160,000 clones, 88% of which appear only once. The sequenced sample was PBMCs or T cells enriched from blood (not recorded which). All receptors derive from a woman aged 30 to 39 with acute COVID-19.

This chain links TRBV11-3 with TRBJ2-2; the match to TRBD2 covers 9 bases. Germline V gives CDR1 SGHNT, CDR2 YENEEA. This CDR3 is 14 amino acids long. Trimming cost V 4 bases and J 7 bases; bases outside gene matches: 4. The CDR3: CASSSGLANGELFF. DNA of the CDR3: TGTGCCAGCAGCTCGGGACTAGCAAACGGGGAGCTGTTTTTT.

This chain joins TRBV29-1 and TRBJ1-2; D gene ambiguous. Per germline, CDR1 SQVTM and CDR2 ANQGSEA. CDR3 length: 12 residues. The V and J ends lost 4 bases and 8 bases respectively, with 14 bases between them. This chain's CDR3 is CSVAPEGLGYTF. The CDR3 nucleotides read TGCAGCGTTGCCCCGGAGGGTTTGGGCTACACCTTC. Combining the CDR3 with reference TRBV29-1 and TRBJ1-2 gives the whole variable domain SAVISQKPSRDICQRGTSLTIQCQVDSQVTMMFWYRQQPGQSLTLIATANQGSEATYESGFVIDKFPISRPNLTFSTLTVSNMSPEDSSIYLCSVAPEGLGYTFGSGTRLTVV.

The CDR3 DNA reads TGTGCCAGCAGCTTTAAAAGCGGGAGTAAGGTTAATGAGCAGTTCTTC. It yields the protein CASSFKSGSKVNEQFF. This sequence joins TRBV7-2 and TRBJ2-1; 8 nucleotides align to TRBD2. CDR3 length: 16 amino acids. The germline V gene encodes CDR1 SGHTA and CDR2 FQGNSA. V shed 3 bases and J 7 bases; nucleotides not matched to a gene: 11.

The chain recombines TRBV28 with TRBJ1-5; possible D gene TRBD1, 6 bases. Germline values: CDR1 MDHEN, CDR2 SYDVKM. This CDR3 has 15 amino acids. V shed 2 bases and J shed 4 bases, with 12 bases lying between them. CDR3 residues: CASSLEGGGNQPQHF. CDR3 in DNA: TGTGCCAGCAGTTTAGAAGGGGGTGGGAATCAGCCCCAGCATTTT.

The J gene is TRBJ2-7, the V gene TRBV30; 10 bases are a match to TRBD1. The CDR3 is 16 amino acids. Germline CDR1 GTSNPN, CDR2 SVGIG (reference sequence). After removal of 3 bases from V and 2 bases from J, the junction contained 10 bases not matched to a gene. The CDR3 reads CAWSQRQGQGTYEQYF. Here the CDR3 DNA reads TGTGCCTGGAGCCAGCGGCAGGGACAGGGGACCTACGAGCAGTACTTC.

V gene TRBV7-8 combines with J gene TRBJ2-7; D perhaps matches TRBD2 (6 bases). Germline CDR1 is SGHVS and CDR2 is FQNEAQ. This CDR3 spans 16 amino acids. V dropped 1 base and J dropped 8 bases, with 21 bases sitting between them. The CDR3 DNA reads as TGTGCCAGCAGCTTAGTAGGGTTCGGGAGAGGTTTACAGCAGTACTTC. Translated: CASSLVGFGRGLQQYF.

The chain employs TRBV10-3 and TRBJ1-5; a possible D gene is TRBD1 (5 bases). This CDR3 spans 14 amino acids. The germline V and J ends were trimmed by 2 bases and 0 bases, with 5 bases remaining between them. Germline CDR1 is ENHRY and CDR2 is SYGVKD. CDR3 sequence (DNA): TGTGCCATCAGTGAGGACAGTAGCAATCAGCCCCAGCATTTT. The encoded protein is CAISEDSSNQPQHF.

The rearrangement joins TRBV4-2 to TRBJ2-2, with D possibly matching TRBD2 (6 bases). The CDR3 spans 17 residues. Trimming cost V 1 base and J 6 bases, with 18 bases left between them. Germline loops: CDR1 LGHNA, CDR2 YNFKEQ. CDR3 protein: CASSQGGEGHGSGELFF. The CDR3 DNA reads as TGTGCCAGCAGCCAAGGGGGGGAAGGGCACGGTTCCGGGGAGCTGTTTTTT.